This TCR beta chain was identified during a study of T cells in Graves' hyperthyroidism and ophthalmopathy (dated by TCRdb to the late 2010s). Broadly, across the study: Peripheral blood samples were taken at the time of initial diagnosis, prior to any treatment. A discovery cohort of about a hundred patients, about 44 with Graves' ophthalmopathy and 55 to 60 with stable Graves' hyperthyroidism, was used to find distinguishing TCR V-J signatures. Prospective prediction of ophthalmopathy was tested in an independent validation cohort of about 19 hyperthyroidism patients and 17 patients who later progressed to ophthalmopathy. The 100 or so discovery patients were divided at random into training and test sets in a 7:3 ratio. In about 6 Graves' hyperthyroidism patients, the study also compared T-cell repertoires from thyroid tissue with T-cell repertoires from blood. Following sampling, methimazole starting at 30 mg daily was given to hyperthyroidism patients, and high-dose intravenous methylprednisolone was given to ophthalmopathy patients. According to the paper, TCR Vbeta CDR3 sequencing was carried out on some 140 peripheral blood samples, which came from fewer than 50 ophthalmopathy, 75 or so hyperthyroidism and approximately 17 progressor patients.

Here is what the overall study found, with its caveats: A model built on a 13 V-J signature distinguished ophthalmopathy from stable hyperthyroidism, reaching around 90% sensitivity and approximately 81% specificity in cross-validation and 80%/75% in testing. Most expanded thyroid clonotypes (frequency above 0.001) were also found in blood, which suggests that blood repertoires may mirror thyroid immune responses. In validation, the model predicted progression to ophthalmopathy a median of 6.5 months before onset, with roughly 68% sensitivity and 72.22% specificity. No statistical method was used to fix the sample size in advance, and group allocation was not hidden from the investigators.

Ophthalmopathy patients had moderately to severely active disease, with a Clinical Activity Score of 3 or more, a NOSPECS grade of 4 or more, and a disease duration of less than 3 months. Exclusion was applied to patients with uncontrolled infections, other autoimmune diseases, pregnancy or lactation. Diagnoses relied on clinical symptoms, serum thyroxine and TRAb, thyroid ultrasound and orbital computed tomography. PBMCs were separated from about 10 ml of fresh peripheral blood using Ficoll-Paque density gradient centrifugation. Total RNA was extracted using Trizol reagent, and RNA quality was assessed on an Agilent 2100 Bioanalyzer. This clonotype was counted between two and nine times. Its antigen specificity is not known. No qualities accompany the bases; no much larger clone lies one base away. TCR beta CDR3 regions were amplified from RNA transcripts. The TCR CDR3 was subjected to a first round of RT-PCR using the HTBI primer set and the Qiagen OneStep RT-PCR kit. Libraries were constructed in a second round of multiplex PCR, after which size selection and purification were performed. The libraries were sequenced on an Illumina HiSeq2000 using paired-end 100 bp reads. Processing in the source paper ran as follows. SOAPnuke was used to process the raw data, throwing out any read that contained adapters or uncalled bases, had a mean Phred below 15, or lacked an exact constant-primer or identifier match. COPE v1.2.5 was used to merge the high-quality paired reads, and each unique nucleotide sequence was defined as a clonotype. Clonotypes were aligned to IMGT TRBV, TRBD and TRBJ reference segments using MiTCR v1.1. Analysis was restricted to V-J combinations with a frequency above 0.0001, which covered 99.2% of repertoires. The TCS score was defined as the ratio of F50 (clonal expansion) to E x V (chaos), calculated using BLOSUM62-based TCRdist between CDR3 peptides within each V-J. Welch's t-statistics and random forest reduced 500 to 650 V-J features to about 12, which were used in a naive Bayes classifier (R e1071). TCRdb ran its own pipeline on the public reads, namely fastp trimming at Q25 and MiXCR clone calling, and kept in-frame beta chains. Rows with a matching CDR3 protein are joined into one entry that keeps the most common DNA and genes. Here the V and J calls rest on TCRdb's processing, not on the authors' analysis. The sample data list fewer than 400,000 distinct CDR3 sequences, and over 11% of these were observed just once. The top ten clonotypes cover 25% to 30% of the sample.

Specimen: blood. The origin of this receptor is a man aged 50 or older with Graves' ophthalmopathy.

In nucleotide form, the sequence is TGTGCCAGCAGCCCTTATAGGGGGGGGAGAGCTAGCGGGTTTTACAATGAGCAGTTCTTC. Protein translation: CASSPYRGGRASGFYNEQFF. The sequence links TRBV9 to TRBJ2-1; 8 nucleotides in the junction match TRBD2. Its CDR3 holds 20 amino acids, cysteine through phenylalanine. Only the CDR3 DNA is retained, 60 bases long and in frame from the first base. The germline V gene specifies SGDLS as CDR1 and YYNGEE as CDR2. Clipping removes 4 bases from V and 4 bases from J, with 22 as the unmatched junction base count.